This TCR beta chain was recovered during a study of OX40 agonist ivuxolimab in advanced cancers. Background on the study: One patient with hepatocellular carcinoma and two with cutaneous melanoma, three in all, had partial responses.

As to this clone: As yet, its antigen is unknown.

TCRdb's copy holds only in-frame clones and misses some; the assay was immunoSEQ multiplex PCR. Among tens of thousands of clones listed, roughly 78% were seen once. Findings and limits, study-wide: Among the nonresponders, some also had low normalized T-cell clonal expansion. The study found that CD8+ T cells averaged more expanded clones than CD4+. At doses 0.1 to 3.0 mg/kg, CD4+ and CD8+ clones expanded.

This CDR3 comprises 13 residues. The germline gives CDR1 KGHSH, CDR2 LQKENI. Trimming left V 0 bases short and J 6 bases short, with 9 bases between. The clonotype was recovered from an adult with an advanced solid tumor such as melanoma, head and neck, liver or kidney cancer. Sequencing was performed on CD4+ or CD8+ T cells sorted from blood, taken in a trial of the OX40 agonist ivuxolimab. V and J are TRBV18 and TRBJ2-7; D gene unclear. CDR3 sequence reads: CASSPPNGREQYF. CDR3 DNA: TGTGCCAGCTCACCACCGAATGGGCGCGAGCAGTACTTC.